These 7 T cell receptor beta chains share one sample of origin, sequenced in a study of blood T cells in healthy people across ages. Primed by a sample-barcoded 5' primer and a J-beta primer mix, a second PCR proceeded for 7 to 11 cycles. TCRdb independently ran MiXCR on the 5' RACE reads; one entry per CDR3 protein. The sample lists about 1,500,000 distinct CDR3 sequences, approximately 38% occurring once. Sequencing input: blood. These receptors were obtained from a woman aged 18 to 35 in good health.

This clonotype was observed a few times. The chain carries TRBV11-2 and TRBJ2-3; D uncertain. Trimming took off 3 bases at V and 3 bases at J, with 7 bases between the two ends. Germline-derived CDR1 and CDR2 are SGHAT and FQNNGV. The CDR3 totals 13 residues. The CDR3 spells CASSFAWTDTQYF. DNA of the CDR3: TGTGCCAGCAGCTTCGCCTGGACAGATACGCAGTATTTT.

This clonotype was seen only a few times. The rearrangement joins TRBV4-1 to TRBJ2-4; D is unclear. This CDR3 is 13 amino acids long. The V gene lost 2 bases and the J gene lost 13 bases, with 15 bases spanning the gap. CDR1 is MGHRA and CDR2 is YSYEKL in the germline V gene. CDR3 coding DNA: TGCGCCAGCAGCCAACCTCTAGGGCAGGCACAGTACTTC. Its protein is CASSQPLGQAQYF.

The gene calls are TRBV6-1 and TRBJ1-2, with 9 positions matching TRBD1. V shed 8 bases and J 2 bases; nucleotides not matched to a gene: 9. Germline assignment: CDR1 MNHNS and CDR2 SASEGT. This CDR3 spans 15 amino acids. CDR3 loop: CASALRGTGNYGYTF. The CDR3 DNA reads as TGTGCCAGCGCCCTCCGGGGGACAGGGAACTATGGCTACACCTTC.

The V and J genes are TRBV20-1 and TRBJ1-3; 7 nucleotides line up with TRBD1. The germline gives CDR1 DFQATT, CDR2 SNEGSKA (reference sequence). J lost 2 bases, V lost 5 bases, and 3 bases had no gene match. The CDR3 runs 13 residues. The CDR3 bases are TGCAGTGCTCGGACAGGCGCTGGAAACACCATATATTTT. Encoded protein: CSARTGAGNTIYF.

This clonotype was counted a few times. J is TRBJ1-2 and V is TRBV28, with a possible D match to TRBD1 (5 bases). The CDR3 runs 14 residues. V dropped 6 bases and J dropped 3 bases, with 14 bases sitting between them. Germline V gene sequence: CDR1 MDHEN, CDR2 SYDVKM. The CDR3, as DNA: TGTGCCAGCAGACCCACGGGGCAGGACTATGGCTACACCTTC. Its translation is CASRPTGQDYGYTF.

A few counts support this clonotype. This chain uses TRBV29-1 with TRBJ1-2, with D uncertain. Germline V gene data show CDR1 as SQVTM and CDR2 as ANQGSEA. The CDR3 has 16 amino acids. V was shortened by 4 bases and J by 0 bases, with 18 bases between the two germline ends. CDR3 nucleotides: TGCAGCGTTGGTTCTTCGGACCGGCAGTCTAACTATGGCTACACCTTC. Its protein product is CSVGSSDRQSNYGYTF.

A note on this clonotype: The junction departs from germline at one end; a sequencing error may be responsible. V and J are TRBV4-1 and TRBJ2-1, with TRBD2 identical over 8 bases. The germline V gene has CDR1 MGHRA and CDR2 YSYEKL. The CDR3 length is 15 residues. CDR3 residues: CASSLSSGSFSERFF. CDR3 bases: TGCGCCAGCAGCCTATCAAGCGGGAGCTTTAGTGAGCGGTTCTTC.